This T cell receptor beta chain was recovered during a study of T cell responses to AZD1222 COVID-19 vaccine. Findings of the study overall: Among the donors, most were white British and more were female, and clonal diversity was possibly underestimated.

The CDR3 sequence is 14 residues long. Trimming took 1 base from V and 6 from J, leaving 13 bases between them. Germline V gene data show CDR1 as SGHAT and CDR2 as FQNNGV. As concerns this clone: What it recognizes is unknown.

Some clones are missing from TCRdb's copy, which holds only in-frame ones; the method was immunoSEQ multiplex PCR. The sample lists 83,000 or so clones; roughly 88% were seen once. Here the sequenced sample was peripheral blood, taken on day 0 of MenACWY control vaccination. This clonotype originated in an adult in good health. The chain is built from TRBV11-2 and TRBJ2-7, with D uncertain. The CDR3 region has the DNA TGTGCCAGCAGCTTAGTCCACCAAGGGCGCGAGCAGTACTTC. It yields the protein CASSLVHQGREQYF. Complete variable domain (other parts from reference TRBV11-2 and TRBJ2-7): EAGVAQSPRYKIIEKRQSVAFWCNPISGHATLYWYQQILGQGPKLLIQFQNNGVVDDSQLPKDRFSAERLKGVDSTLKIQPAKLEDSAVYLCASSLVHQGREQYFGPGTRLTVT.